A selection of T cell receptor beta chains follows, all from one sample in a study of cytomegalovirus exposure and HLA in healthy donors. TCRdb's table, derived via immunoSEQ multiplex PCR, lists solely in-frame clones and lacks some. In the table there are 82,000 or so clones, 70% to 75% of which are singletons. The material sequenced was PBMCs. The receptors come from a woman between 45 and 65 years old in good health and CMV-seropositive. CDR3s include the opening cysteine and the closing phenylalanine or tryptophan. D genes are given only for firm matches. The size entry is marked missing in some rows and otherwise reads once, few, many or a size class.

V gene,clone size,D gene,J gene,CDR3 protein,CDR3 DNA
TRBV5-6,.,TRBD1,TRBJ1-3,CASSQSQGVSGNTIYF,TGTGCCAGCAGCCAAAGCCAGGGGGTATCTGGAAACACCATATATTTT
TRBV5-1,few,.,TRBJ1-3,CASSSSSSGNTIYF,TGCGCCAGCAGCTCCTCCAGCTCTGGAAACACCATATATTTT
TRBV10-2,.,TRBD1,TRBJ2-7,CASSGTGGRYEQYF,TGCGCCAGCAGTGGGACAGGGGGCCGCTACGAGCAGTACTTC
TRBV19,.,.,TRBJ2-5,CASKNSRSGETQYF,TGTGCCAGTAAGAATAGCCGGAGCGGGGAGACCCAGTACTTC
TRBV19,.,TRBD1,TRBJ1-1,CASSIGTGVGNTEAFF,TGTGCCAGTAGTATTGGGACAGGTGTCGGGAACACTGAAGCTTTCTTT
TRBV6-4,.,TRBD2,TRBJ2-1,CASSLVRGLADNEQFF,TGTGCCAGCAGTTTAGTCCGGGGACTAGCGGACAATGAGCAGTTCTTC
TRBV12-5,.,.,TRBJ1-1,CASGLGGGLGEAFF,TGTGCTAGTGGTTTGGGCGGGGGCCTGGGAGAAGCTTTCTTT
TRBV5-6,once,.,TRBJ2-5,CASSLNRDPETQYF,TGTGCCAGCAGCTTAAACAGGGACCCAGAGACCCAGTACTTC
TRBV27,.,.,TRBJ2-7,CASSQPRDSDEQYF,TGTGCCAGCAGCCAGCCCCGGGACTCTGACGAGCAGTACTTC
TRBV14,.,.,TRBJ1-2,CASSQSFVYGYTF,TGTGCCAGCAGCCAGAGTTTTGTCTATGGCTACACCTTC
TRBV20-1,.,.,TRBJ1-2,CSASRQHGYTF,TGCAGTGCTAGCAGACAGCATGGCTACACCTTC
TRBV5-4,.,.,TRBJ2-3,CASSLSRISTDTQYF,TGTGCCAGCAGCTTGTCGCGGATAAGCACAGATACGCAGTATTTT
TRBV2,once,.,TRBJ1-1,CATRAPTRAEAFF,TGTGCCACTCGGGCCCCGACTAGGGCTGAAGCTTTCTTT
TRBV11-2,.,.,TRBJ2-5,CASSPVVVAVYQETQYF,TGTGCCAGCAGCCCAGTCGTGGTAGCGGTGTACCAAGAGACCCAGTACTTC
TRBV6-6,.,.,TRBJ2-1,CASSYLNEQFF,TGTGCCAGCAGTTACCTAAATGAACAGTTCTTC
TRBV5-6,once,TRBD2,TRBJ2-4,CASSLVTSGRKADIQYF,TGTGCCAGCAGCTTGGTAACTAGCGGGAGGAAGGCGGACATTCAGTACTTC
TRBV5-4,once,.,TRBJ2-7,CASSPGSYEQYF,TGTGCCAGCAGTCCCGGTTCCTACGAGCAGTACTTC
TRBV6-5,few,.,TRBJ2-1,CASSAREGAYNEQFF,TGTGCCAGCAGTGCCCGGGAGGGGGCATACAATGAGCAGTTCTTC
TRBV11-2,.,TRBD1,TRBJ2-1,CASSQQGVSNEQFF,TGTGCCAGCAGCCAACAGGGGGTGAGCAATGAGCAGTTCTTC
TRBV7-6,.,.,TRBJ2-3,CASGGWGSTDTQYF,TGTGCCAGCGGGGGGTGGGGGAGCACAGATACGCAGTATTTT
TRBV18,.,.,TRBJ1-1,CASSQQVNTEAFF,TGTGCCAGCTCACAACAGGTGAACACTGAAGCTTTCTTT
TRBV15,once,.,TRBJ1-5,CATSRDLLGGNQPQHF,TGTGCCACCAGCAGAGATCTCTTGGGGGGAAATCAGCCCCAGCATTTT
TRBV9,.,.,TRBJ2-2,CASSVFSPLGGNTGELFF,TGTGCCAGCAGCGTATTTTCCCCCTTGGGAGGGAACACCGGGGAGCTGTTTTTT
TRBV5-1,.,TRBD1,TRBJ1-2,CASSSRGTQGGYYGYTF,TGCGCCAGCAGCTCGAGAGGAACACAGGGGGGATACTATGGCTACACCTTC
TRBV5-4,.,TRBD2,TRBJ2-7,CASSRTSGSSHEQYF,TGTGCCAGCAGCCGAACTAGCGGTAGCTCCCACGAGCAGTACTTC
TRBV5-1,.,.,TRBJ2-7,CASSLSPGEYEQYF,TGCGCCAGCAGCTTGTCGCCAGGGGAGTACGAGCAGTACTTC
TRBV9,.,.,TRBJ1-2,CASSVGADYGYTF,TGTGCCAGCAGCGTAGGGGCAGACTATGGCTACACCTTC
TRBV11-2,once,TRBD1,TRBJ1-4,CASSPGTGVNEKLFF,TGTGCCAGCAGCCCGGGGACAGGCGTTAATGAAAAACTGTTTTTT
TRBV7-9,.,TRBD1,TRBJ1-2,CASSPSDRAYGYTF,TGTGCCAGCAGCCCCTCCGACAGGGCCTATGGCTACACCTTC
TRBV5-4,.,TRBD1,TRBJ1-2,CASSFSDRDHGYTF,TGTGCCAGCAGCTTTTCGGACAGGGACCATGGCTACACCTTC
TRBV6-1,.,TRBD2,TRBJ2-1,CASSEGSGSYNEQFF,TGTGCCAGCAGTGAAGGTAGCGGGAGTTACAATGAGCAGTTCTTC
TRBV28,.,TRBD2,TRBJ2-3,CASSPAGLAGGRGTDTQYF,TGTGCCAGCAGTCCTGCGGGACTAGCGGGAGGTAGAGGGACAGATACGCAGTATTTT
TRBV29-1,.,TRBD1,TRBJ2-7,CSVAGATGGYEQYF,TGCAGCGTTGCGGGGGCGACAGGGGGCTACGAGCAGTACTTC
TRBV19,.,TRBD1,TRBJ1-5,CASSGTGGAIHQPQHF,TGTGCCAGTAGTGGGACAGGAGGGGCGATCCATCAGCCCCAGCATTTT
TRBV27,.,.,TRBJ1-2,CASSLTGAYGYTF,TGTGCCAGCAGTTTGACCGGAGCGTATGGCTACACCTTC
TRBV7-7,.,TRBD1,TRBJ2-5,CASSPRQGAQETQYF,TGTGCTAGCAGTCCCAGACAGGGAGCACAAGAGACCCAGTACTTC
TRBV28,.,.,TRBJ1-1,CASSLGQFYTEAFF,TGTGCCAGCAGCTTAGGACAGTTCTACACTGAAGCTTTCTTT
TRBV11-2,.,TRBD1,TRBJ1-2,CASRPAGTVAYTF,TGTGCCAGCAGACCTGCCGGGACAGTCGCTTACACCTTC
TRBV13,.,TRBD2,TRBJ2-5,CASSRRGSGRAEETQYF,TGTGCCAGCAGCCGGCGGGGTAGCGGGAGGGCCGAAGAGACCCAGTACTTC
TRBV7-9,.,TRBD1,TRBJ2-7,CASSDRGPRGEQYF,TGTGCCAGCAGCGACAGGGGTCCCCGGGGCGAGCAGTACTTC
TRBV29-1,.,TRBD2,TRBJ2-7,CSVTGLAGPGGQYF,TGCAGCGTGACGGGACTAGCGGGACCCGGGGGGCAGTACTTC
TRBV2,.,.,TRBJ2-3,CASTGDEGGTQYF,TGTGCCAGCACGGGAGACGAGGGAGGTACGCAGTATTTT